This entry concerns a single T cell receptor beta chain. TCRdb keeps only in-frame clones here, not all; method: immunoSEQ multiplex PCR. This sample has roughly 2.2 million clones; 90% to 95% occur once, and the top ten carry about 0.41%. This sample is drawn from a study of shared clonotypes between healthy human individuals. Study overall: Used for every donor were three CD4 naive, three CD4 memory, two CD8 naive and one CD8 memory plate.

Trimming removed 2 bases at V and 3 bases at J, with 11 bases between. The CDR3 consists of 15 residues. Germline CDR1 is MNHNS and CDR2 is SASEGT. This clonotype was sampled from a young man in good health. Some clones in this sample may be carry-over from other donors' samples. V usage is TRBV6-1 and J usage is TRBJ2-1; D is unresolved. Sequenced material: naive CD4+ T cells from PBMCs. This sample's subset: CD45RA+ positively selected. Here the CDR3 DNA reads TGTGCCAGCAGTGAAAGTCCCCTTTACTACAATGAGCAGTTCTTC. Amino acids: CASSESPLYYNEQFF.